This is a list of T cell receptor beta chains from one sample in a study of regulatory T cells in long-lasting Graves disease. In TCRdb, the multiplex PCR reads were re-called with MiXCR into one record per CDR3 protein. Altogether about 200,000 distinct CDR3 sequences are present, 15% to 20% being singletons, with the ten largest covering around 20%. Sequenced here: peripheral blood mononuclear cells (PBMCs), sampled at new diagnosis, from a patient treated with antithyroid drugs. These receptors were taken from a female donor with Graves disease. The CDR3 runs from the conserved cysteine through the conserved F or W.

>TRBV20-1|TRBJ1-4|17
CSAKSGAGRLVNEKLFF
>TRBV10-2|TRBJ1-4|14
CASSPRGVNEKLFF
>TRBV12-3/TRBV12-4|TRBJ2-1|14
CASSLVGSYNEQFF
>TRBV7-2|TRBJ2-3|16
CANSSRDIGSTDTQYF
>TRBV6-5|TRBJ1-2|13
CASSYGQEGGYTF
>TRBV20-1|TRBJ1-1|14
CSARTSRGLAEAFF
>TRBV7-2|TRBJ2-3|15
CASSLGQSAANTQYF
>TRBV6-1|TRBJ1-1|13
CASRELVNTEAFF
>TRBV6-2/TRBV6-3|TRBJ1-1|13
CASRMTQDTEAFF
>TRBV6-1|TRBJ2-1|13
CASSDSGSNEQFF
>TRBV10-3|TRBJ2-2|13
CAISGGATGELFF
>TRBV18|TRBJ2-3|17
CSSSRDRGLASGDTQYF
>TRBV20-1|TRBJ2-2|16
CSARDGRAANTGELFF
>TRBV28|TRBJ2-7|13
CASTVGGGYEQYF
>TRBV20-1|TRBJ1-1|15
CSARDATGMNTEAFF
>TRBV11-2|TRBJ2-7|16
CASSTGRDGGYYEQYF
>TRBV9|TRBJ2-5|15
CASSGGAGRQETQYF
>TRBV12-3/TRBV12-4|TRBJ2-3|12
CASSLHPHTQYF
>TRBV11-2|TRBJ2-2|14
CASSSGVGTGELFF